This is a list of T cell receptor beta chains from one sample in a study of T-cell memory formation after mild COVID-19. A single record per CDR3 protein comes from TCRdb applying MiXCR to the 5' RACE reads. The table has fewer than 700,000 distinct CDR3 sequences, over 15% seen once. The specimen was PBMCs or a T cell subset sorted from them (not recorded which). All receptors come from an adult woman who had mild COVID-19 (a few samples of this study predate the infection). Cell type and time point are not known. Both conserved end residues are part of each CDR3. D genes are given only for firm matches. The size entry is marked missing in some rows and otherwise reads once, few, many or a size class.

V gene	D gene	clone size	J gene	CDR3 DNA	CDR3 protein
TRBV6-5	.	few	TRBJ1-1	TGTGCCAGCAGTTACTCCGACATAATGAACACTGAAGCTTTCTTT	CASSYSDIMNTEAFF
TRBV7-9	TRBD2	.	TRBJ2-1	TGTGCCAGCAGCACTACTAGCGGTGTTGGGAATGAGCAGTTCTTC	CASSTTSGVGNEQFF
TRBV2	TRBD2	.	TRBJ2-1	TGTGCCAGCAGTGAGATGGGACTAGCGGGATCTTCGCAGTTCTTC	CASSEMGLAGSSQFF
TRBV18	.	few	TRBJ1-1	TGTGCCAGCTCACCACCTATGGGTAGCAACACTGAAGCTTTCTTT	CASSPPMGSNTEAFF
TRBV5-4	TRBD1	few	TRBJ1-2	TGTGCCAGCAGCGGACGGACAGGGGCTGGCTACACCTTC	CASSGRTGAGYTF
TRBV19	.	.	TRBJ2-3	TGTGCCAGTAGTATAGGGACCCGCACAGATACGCAGTATTTT	CASSIGTRTDTQYF
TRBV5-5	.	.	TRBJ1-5	TGTGCCAGCAGCCCTTGGTTCTGGGAGGCTCCGCATCAGCCCCAGCATTTT	CASSPWFWEAPHQPQHF
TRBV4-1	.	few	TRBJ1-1	TGCGCCAGCAGCCAAGTGTCGGTTATTATGAACACTGAAGCTTTCTTT	CASSQVSVIMNTEAFF
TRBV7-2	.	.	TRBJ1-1	TGTGCCAGCAGCTTAGGAAGCGTCCCCCACACTGAAGCTTTCTTT	CASSLGSVPHTEAFF
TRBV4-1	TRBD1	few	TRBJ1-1	TGCGCCAGCAGCCAATCGCCCCGGGACAGGGGGCGAAGGAGCACTGAAGCTTTCTTT	CASSQSPRDRGRRSTEAFF
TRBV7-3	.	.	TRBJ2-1	TGTGCCAGCAGCGCAACGGGCGGCGGTGAGCAGTTCTTC	CASSATGGGEQFF
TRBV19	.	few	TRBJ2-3	TGTGCCAGTAGTATTCGAGGGGCGAACACAGATACGCAGTATTTT	CASSIRGANTDTQYF
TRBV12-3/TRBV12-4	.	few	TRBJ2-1	TGTGCCAGCACCCTGGACGGAGACAATGAGCAGTTCTTC	CASTLDGDNEQFF
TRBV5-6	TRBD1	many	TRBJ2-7	TGTGCCAGCAGTCTGGGACAGGGGGCAGCCTACGAGCAGTACTTC	CASSLGQGAAYEQYF
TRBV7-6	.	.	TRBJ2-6	TGTGCCAGCAGCGGAGACGGGATTGCACTCTCTGGGGCCAACGTCCTGACTTTC	CASSGDGIALSGANVLTF
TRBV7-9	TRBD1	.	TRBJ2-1	TGTGCCAGCAGCCAGACCGGGACAGCCTACAATGAGCAGTTCTTC	CASSQTGTAYNEQFF
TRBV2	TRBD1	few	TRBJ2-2	TGTGCCAGCAGGAGTCAGGGGGACACCGGGGAGCTGTTTTTT	CASRSQGDTGELFF
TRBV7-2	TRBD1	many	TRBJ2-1	TGTGCCAGCAGCTTAGACAGGGGCTCCTACAATGAGCAGTTCTTC	CASSLDRGSYNEQFF
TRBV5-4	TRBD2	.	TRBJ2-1	TGTGCCAGCAGCTTCCCGGGACTAGCGAATGAGCAGTTCTTC	CASSFPGLANEQFF
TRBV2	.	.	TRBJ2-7	TGTGCCAGCACCACTCTTGGTGGGGAGCAGTACTTC	CASTTLGGEQYF
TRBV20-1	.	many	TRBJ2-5	TGCAGTGCACGACCTGGGGGGGAGACCCAGTACTTC	CSARPGGETQYF